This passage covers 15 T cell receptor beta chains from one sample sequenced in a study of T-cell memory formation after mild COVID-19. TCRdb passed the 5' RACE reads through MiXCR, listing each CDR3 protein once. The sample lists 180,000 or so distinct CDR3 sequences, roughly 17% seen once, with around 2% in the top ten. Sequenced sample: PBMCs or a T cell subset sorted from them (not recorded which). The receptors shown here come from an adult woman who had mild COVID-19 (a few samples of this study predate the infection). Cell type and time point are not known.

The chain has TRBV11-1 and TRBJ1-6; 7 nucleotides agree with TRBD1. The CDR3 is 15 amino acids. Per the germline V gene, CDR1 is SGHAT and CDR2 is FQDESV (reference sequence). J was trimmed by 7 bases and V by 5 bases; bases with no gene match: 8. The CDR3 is CASSNPDRQNSPLHF. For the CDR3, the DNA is TGTGCCAGCAGCAACCCGGACAGGCAAAATTCACCCCTCCACTTT.

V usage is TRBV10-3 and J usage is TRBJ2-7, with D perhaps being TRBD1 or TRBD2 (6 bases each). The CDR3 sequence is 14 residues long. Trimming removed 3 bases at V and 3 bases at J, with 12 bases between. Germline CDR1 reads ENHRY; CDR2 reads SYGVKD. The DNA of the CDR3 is TGTGCCATCAGTGAAGGTGAGGGGGGCTACGAGCAGTACTTC. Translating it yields CAISEGEGGYEQYF.

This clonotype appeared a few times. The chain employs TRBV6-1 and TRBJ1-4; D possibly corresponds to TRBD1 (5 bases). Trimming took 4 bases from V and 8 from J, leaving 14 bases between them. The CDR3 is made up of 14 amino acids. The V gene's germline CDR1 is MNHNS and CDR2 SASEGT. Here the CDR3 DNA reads TGTGCCAGCAGTGGTTGGGGGGGAGTAGAAAAACTGTTTTTT. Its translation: CASSGWGGVEKLFF.

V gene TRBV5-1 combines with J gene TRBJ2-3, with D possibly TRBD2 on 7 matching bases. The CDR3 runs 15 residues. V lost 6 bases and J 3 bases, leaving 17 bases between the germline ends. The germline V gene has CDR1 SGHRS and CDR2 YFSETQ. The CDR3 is CASMRTGGATDTQYF. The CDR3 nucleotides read TGCGCCAGCATGCGAACGGGGGGCGCAACAGATACGCAGTATTTT. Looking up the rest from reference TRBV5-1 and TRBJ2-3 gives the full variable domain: KAGVTQTPRYLIKTRGQQVTLSCSPISGHRSVSWYQQTPGQGLQFLFEYFSETQRNKGNFPGRFSGRQFSNSRSEMNVSTLELGDSALYLCASMRTGGATDTQYFGPGTRLTVL.

The CDR3: CASSSMGAAATEQYF. CDR3 coding DNA: TGCGCCAGCAGCTCAATGGGCGCGGCAGCTACCGAGCAGTACTTC. This sequence joins TRBV5-1 and TRBJ2-7; D not resolved. The CDR3 sequence is 15 residues long. Trimming stripped 3 bases from V and 6 bases from J, with 19 bases between. Germline loops: CDR1 SGHRS, CDR2 YFSETQ.

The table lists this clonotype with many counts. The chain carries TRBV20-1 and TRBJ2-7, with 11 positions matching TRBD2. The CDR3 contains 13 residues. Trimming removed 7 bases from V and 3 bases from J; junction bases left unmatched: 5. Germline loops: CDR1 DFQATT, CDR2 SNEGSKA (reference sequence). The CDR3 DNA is TGCAGTGTGACTAGCGGGACCCGCTACGAGCAGTACTTC. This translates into CSVTSGTRYEQYF.

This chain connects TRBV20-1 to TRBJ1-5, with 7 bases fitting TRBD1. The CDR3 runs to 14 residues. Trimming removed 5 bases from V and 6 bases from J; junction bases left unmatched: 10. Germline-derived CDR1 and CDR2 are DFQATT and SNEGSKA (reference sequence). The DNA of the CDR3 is TGCAGTGCTGACTCGGACAGGTGGGGTCAGCCCCAGCATTTT. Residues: CSADSDRWGQPQHF.

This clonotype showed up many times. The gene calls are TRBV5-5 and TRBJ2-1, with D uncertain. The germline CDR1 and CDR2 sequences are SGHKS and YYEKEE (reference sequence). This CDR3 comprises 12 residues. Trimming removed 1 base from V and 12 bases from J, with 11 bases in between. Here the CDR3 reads CASSLTLRGQFF. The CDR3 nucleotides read TGTGCCAGCAGCTTGACGTTGCGCGGGCAGTTCTTC.

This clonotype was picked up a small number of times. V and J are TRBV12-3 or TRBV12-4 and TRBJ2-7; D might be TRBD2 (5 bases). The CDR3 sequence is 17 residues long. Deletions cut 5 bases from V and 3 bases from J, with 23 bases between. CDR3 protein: CASSPLVLELVFYEQYF. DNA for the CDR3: TGTGCCAGCAGTCCGCTGGTTTTAGAACTAGTTTTCTACGAGCAGTACTTC.

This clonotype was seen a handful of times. In DNA, the CDR3 is TGCGCCAGCAGCCAAGATGGGCAGCGGTTCTCCTACAATGAGCAGTTCTTC. It yields the protein CASSQDGQRFSYNEQFF. V gene TRBV4-1 combines with J gene TRBJ2-1, with D possibly TRBD2 on 5 matching bases. V lost 0 bases and J 0 bases, leaving 12 bases between the germline ends. The CDR3 has 17 amino acids. Looked up from germline, CDR1 is MGHRA and CDR2 is YSYEKL.

CDR3 residues: CASTLSRANVLTF. In DNA, the CDR3 is TGTGCCAGCACCCTTTCCAGGGCCAACGTCCTGACTTTC. The rearrangement links TRBV7-9 to TRBJ2-6; D call uncertain. V lost 7 bases and J lost 5, with 9 bases in between. Germline lookup yields CDR1 SEHNR and CDR2 FQNEAQ (reference sequence). The CDR3 covers 13 residues.

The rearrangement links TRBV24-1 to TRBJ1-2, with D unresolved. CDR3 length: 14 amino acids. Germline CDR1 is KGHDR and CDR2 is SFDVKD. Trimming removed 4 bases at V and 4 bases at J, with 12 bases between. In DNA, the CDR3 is TGTGCCACCAGTGACCGTACAGTTGGCTATGGCTACACCTTC. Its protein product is CATSDRTVGYGYTF.

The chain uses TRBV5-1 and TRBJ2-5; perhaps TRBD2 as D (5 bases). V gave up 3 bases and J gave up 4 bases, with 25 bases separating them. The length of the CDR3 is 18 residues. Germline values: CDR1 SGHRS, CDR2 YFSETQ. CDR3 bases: TGCGCCAGCAGCTCACTAGGACGCTTGGGAAGGCGAGGAGAGACCCAGTACTTC. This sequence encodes CASSSLGRLGRRGETQYF.

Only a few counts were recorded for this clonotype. The CDR3: CASSLQWGNTEAFF. DNA for the CDR3: TGTGCCAGCAGCCTCCAATGGGGGAACACTGAAGCTTTCTTT. V and J are TRBV3-1 and TRBJ1-1; D remains unclear. In germline, CDR1 is LGHDT, CDR2 YNNKEL (reference sequence). Trimming removed 4 bases at V and 1 base at J, with 10 bases between. The CDR3 spans 14 residues.

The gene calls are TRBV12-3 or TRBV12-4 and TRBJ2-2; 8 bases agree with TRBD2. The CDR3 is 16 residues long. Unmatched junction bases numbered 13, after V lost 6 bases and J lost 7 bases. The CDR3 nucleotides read TGTGCCAGCAGCCGGGTCGGTAGCGGGGAGGGCGGGGAGCTGTTTTTT. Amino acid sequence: CASSRVGSGEGGELFF.